What follows are 16 T cell receptor beta chains derived from one specimen sequenced in a study of T cells after yellow fever vaccination. Each CDR3 protein is one row after TCRdb ran MiXCR on the 5' RACE reads. Here the sample spans about 430,000 distinct CDR3 sequences, roughly a sixth being singletons. The sample in question was PBMCs, obtained before the yellow fever booster vaccination. All receptors derive from a man aged 18 to 29 who received the YFV17D yellow fever vaccine.

The sample holds a few counts of this clonotype. The chain employs TRBV29-1 and TRBJ2-2, with unresolved D. This CDR3 has 15 amino acids. The germline CDR1 and CDR2 sequences are SQVTM and ANQGSEA. Trimming stripped 0 bases from V and 5 bases from J, with 13 bases between. CDR3 sequence (DNA): TGCAGCGTTGAAGATGATGAGCGTAGGACCGGGGAGCTGTTTTTT. This translates into CSVEDDERRTGELFF.

V gene TRBV15 combines with J gene TRBJ2-5; 8 bases agree with TRBD1. V was clipped by 5 bases and J by 2 bases; unmatched bases: 7. This CDR3 is built from 15 residues. Germline CDR1 is LNHNV and CDR2 is YYDKDF (reference sequence). CDR3 amino acids: CATSGAGGLQETQYF. The CDR3 region has the DNA TGTGCCACCAGCGGGGCAGGGGGCCTACAAGAGACCCAGTACTTC.

This rearrangement joins TRBV27 to TRBJ1-6; D unresolved. Trimming cost V 5 bases and J 10 bases, with 27 bases left between them. The CDR3 loop spans 18 amino acids. Germline loops: CDR1 MNHEY, CDR2 SMNVEV (reference sequence). The CDR3 bases are TGTGCCAGCAGTAAGCGACGGCCCCTCCGTCCCGTGGGGTCACCCCTCCACTTT. Translation gives CASSKRRPLRPVGSPLHF.

In its sample, this clonotype was seen a few times. The CDR3 spells CASSRHQGINYGYTF. The CDR3 region has the DNA TGTGCCAGCAGTCGCCACCAGGGAATTAACTATGGCTACACCTTC. This chain links TRBV6-2 or TRBV6-3 with TRBJ1-2; a weak D match, TRBD1 (5 bases). This CDR3 region has 15 residues. Germline CDR1 MNHEY, CDR2 SVGEGT. Trimming cost V 5 bases and J 1 base, with 14 bases left between them.

The V and J genes are TRBV11-2 and TRBJ1-1; possibly TRBD1 for D (6 bases). Germline CDR1 and CDR2: SGHAT and FQNNGV. The CDR3 covers 14 residues. V lost 5 bases, J lost 4 bases, and 14 bases lay in between. The CDR3 DNA sequence: TGTGCCAGCAGCCGATTAGGGGGGGGCACTGAAGCTTTCTTT. Translating it yields CASSRLGGGTEAFF. The whole variable domain, filled in from reference TRBV11-2 and TRBJ1-1, reads EAGVAQSPRYKIIEKRQSVAFWCNPISGHATLYWYQQILGQGPKLLIQFQNNGVVDDSQLPKDRFSAERLKGVDSTLKIQPAKLEDSAVYLCASSRLGGGTEAFFGQGTRLTVV.

This clonotype has more than one count but fewer than ten. The rearrangement links TRBV5-1 to TRBJ1-1, with D unclear. CDR1 SGHRS and CDR2 YFSETQ come from the germline V gene. The CDR3 has 13 residues. V lost 0 bases and J 6 bases, leaving 9 bases between the germline ends. CDR3 DNA sequence: TGCGCCAGCAGCTTGGAGGCTGGAGCTGAAGCTTTCTTT. Its protein product is CASSLEAGAEAFF. The whole variable domain, remainder taken from reference TRBV5-1 and TRBJ1-1, is KAGVTQTPRYLIKTRGQQVTLSCSPISGHRSVSWYQQTPGQGLQFLFEYFSETQRNKGNFPGRFSGRQFSNSRSEMNVSTLELGDSALYLCASSLEAGAEAFFGQGTRLTVV.

This clonotype was picked up a small number of times. This chain links TRBV7-9 with TRBJ2-2, with D unclear. The V and J ends lost 8 bases and 8 bases respectively, with 24 bases between them. Germline V gene lookup returns CDR1 SEHNR and CDR2 FQNEAQ (reference sequence). The CDR3 has 16 residues. CDR3 sequence (DNA): TGTGCCAGCCTTCGCATGACATTCCTTGGAGTGGGGGAGCTGTTTTTT. Protein sequence: CASLRMTFLGVGELFF.

This clonotype appeared a few times. The rearrangement links TRBV4-3 to TRBJ2-5, with 12 positions matching TRBD2. Looked up from germline, CDR1 is LGHNA and CDR2 is YSLEER. The CDR3 contains 19 residues. The V gene end was trimmed by 0 bases and the J gene end by 5 bases; junction bases not matched to a gene: 13. DNA for the CDR3: TGCGCCAGCAGCCAAGACCCCGGGGCTAGCGGGGGGGCTGGGGAGACCCAGTACTTC. Translated, it gives CASSQDPGASGGAGETQYF.

This clonotype was recorded a few times. V is TRBV11-3 and J is TRBJ2-2; 9 bases are a match to TRBD1. The J segment lost 1 base and the V segment lost 1 base, leaving 4 bases of the junction unmatched. Germline assignment: CDR1 SGHNT and CDR2 YENEEA. The CDR3 consists of 17 residues. CDR3 nucleotides: TGTGCCAGCAGCTTAGCGGGACAGGGCTGGAACACCGGGGAGCTGTTTTTT. Amino acid sequence: CASSLAGQGWNTGELFF.

The rearrangement joins TRBV6-1 to TRBJ2-7; TRBD1 matches 9 bases. The V gene's germline CDR1 is MNHNS and CDR2 SASEGT. This CDR3 has 16 amino acids. V shed 8 bases and J 3 bases; nucleotides not matched to a gene: 14. CDR3 nucleotide sequence: TGTGCCAGCCTCACTCGTCCCGGGACAGGGATCTACGAGCAGTACTTC. The encoded protein is CASLTRPGTGIYEQYF.

The V call is TRBV20-1, the J call TRBJ1-2; 8 bases fit TRBD1. The CDR3 loop spans 13 amino acids. Germline CDR1 DFQATT, CDR2 SNEGSKA (reference sequence). The CDR3 coding sequence is TGCATGGCAGGGGGCAACGGGTACTATGGCTACACCTTC. Translation gives CMAGGNGYYGYTF.

A few counts support this clonotype. The chain uses TRBV7-9 and TRBJ2-3, with D unclear. The CDR3 has 15 amino acids. The germline gives CDR1 SEHNR, CDR2 FQNEAQ (reference sequence). V gave up 2 bases and J gave up 3 bases, with 12 bases separating them. The DNA of the CDR3 is TGTGCCAGCAGCTTATTTAGGCTAGGTACAGATACGCAGTATTTT. It codes for CASSLFRLGTDTQYF. The full variable domain, its missing parts supplied by reference TRBV7-9 and TRBJ2-3, is DTGVSQNPRHKITKRGQNVTFRCDPISEHNRLYWYRQTLGQGPEFLTYFQNEAQLEKSRLLSDRFSAERPKGSFSTLEIQRTEQGDSAMYLCASSLFRLGTDTQYFGPGTRLTVL.

The chain couples TRBV10-3 to TRBJ2-5, with TRBD1 identical over 7 bases. The germline gives CDR1 ENHRY, CDR2 SYGVKD. V was clipped by 10 bases and J by 2 bases; unmatched bases: 13. The CDR3 runs 15 residues. The DNA of the CDR3 is TGTGCCACCTCATTGGGGGCAGGGGGACAAGAGACCCAGTACTTC. Its translation is CATSLGAGGQETQYF.

DNA for the CDR3: TGTGCCAGCAGCTTAAGGAGCGGCCAGGAAGCTTTCTTT. It is translated as CASSLRSGQEAFF. The gene calls are TRBV7-3 and TRBJ1-1; D uncertain. The CDR3 has 13 residues. Trimming shortened V by 1 base and J by 8 bases, and 11 bases separated the two germline ends. Germline loops: CDR1 SGHTA, CDR2 FQGTGA.

This clonotype was observed many times. J is TRBJ2-7 and V is TRBV6-5; 10 nucleotides agree with TRBD1. This CDR3 has 14 residues. Germline CDR1 is MNHEY and CDR2 is SVGAGI. Trimming at V came to 8 bases and at J to 5 bases, leaving 9 bases not matched to a gene. The CDR3 DNA follows: TGTGCCAGCGCCCAGGACAGGGGGAGGGACGAGCAGTACTTC. It translates to CASAQDRGRDEQYF.

Ten or more counts support this clonotype. The chain recombines TRBV7-7 with TRBJ2-7; D unresolved. This CDR3 is built from 12 residues. Germline V gene data show CDR1 as SSHAT and CDR2 as FNYEAQ (reference sequence). Trimming left V 11 bases short and J 0 bases short, with 11 bases between. This CDR3 reads CAPPPSSYEQYV. CDR3 DNA sequence: TGTGCCCCCCCCCCTAGCTCCTACGAGCAGTACGTC.